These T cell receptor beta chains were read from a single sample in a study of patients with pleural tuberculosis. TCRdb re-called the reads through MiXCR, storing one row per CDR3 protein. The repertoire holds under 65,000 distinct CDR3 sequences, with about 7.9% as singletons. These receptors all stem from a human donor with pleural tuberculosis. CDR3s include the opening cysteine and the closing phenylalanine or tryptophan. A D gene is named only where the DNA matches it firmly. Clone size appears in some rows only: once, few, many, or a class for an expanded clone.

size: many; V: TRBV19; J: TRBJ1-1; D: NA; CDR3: CASRVVEVGTEAFF; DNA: TGTGCCAGTAGAGTGGTGGAGGTCGGCACTGAAGCTTTCTTT
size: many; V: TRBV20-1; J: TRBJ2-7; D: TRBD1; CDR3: CSASFPPGQVSYEQYF; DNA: TGCAGTGCTAGTTTCCCGCCGGGACAGGTTTCCTACGAGCAGTACTTC
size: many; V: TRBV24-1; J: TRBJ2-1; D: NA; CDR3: CATSDFQGLEQFF; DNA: TGTGCCACCAGTGATTTCCAGGGCCTCGAGCAGTTCTTC
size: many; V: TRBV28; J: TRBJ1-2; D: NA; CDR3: CASSLGQGYGYTF; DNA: TGTGCCAGCAGTTTAGGGCAGGGCTATGGCTACACCTTC
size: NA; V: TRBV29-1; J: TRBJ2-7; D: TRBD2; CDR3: CSVGDYISYEQYF; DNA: TGCAGCGTTGGGGACTACATCTCCTACGAGCAGTACTTC
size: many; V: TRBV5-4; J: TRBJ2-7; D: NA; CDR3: CASGTERIAQYF; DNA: TGTGCCAGCGGAACTGAGAGAATTGCGCAGTACTTC
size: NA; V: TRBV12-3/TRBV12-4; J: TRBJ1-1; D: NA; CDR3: CASRTQGSTEASF; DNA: TGTGCCAGCAGGACCCAAGGTAGCACTGAAGCTTCCTTT
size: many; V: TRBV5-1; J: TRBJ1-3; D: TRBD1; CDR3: CASSSGDRGNTIYF; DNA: TGCGCCAGCAGCTCAGGGGACAGGGGAAACACCATATATTTT
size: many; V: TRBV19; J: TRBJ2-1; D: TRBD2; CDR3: CATSTSGINEQFF; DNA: TGTGCCACATCAACTAGCGGAATCAATGAGCAGTTCTTC
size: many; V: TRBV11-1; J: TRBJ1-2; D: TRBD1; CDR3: CASRGQEYGYTF; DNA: TGTGCCAGCAGGGGACAGGAGTATGGCTACACCTTC
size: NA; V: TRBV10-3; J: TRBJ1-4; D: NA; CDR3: CAIGDSNNEKLFF; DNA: TGTGCCATCGGCGACAGCAACAATGAAAAACTGTTTTTT
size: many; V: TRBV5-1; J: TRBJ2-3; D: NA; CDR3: CASSLGTSDTQYF; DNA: TGCGCCAGCAGCTTGGGAACTTCAGATACGCAGTATTTT
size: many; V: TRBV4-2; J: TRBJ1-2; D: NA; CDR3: CASSQFKTVNNYGYTF; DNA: TGTGCCAGCAGCCAATTTAAGACAGTCAATAACTATGGCTACACCTTC
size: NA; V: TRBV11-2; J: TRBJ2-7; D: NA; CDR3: CASSSRPYEQYF; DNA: TGTGCCAGCAGCTCCCGGCCCTACGAGCAGTACTTC
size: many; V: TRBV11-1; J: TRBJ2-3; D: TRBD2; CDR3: CASSLAGLGKSTDTQYF; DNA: TGTGCCAGCAGCTTAGCCGGACTAGGCAAGAGCACAGATACGCAGTATTTT
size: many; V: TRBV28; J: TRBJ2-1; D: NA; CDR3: CAVGGTLDNWNEQFF; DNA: TGTGCCGTCGGTGGGACACTAGACAATTGGAATGAGCAGTTCTTC
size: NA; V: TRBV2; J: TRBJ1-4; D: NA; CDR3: CASSSDSETNEKLFF; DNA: TGTGCCAGCAGTAGTGACAGCGAAACTAATGAAAAACTGTTTTTT
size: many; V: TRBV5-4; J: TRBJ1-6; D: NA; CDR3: CASSSPGDSPLHF; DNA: TGTGCCAGCAGCTCTCCAGGGGATTCACCCCTCCACTTT
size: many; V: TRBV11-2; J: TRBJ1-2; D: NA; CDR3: CASSLDRAGGYTF; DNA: TGTGCCAGCAGCTTAGACAGGGCGGGCGGCTACACCTTC
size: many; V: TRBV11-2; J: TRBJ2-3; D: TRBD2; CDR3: CASSRTRHTDTQYF; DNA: TGTGCCAGCAGCAGGACTAGACACACAGATACGCAGTATTTT
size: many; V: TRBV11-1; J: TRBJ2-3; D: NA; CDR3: CASSSLFYTQYF; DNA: TGTGCCAGCAGTTCCCTTTTCTATACGCAGTATTTT
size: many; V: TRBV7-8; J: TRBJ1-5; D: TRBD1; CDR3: CASSLGTGGLAQHF; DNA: TGTGCCAGCAGCTTAGGGACAGGGGGGCTGGCCCAGCATTTT
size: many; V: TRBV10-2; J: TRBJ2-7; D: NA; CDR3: CASSTSYEQYF; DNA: TGCGCCAGCAGTACGTCCTACGAGCAGTACTTC
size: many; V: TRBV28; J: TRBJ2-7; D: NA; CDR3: CASSQQGYEQYF; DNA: TGTGCCAGCAGTCAACAGGGATACGAGCAGTACTTC
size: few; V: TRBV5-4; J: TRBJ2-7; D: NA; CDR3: CASSLTTGVGEQYF; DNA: TGTGCCAGCAGCTTGACGACGGGAGTAGGGGAGCAGTACTTC
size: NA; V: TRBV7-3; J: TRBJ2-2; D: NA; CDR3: CASSLNMGNTGELFF; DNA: TGTGCCAGCAGCTTAAACATGGGGAACACCGGGGAGCTGTTTTTT
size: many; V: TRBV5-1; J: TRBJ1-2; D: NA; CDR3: CASSTNPWDGYTF; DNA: TGCGCCAGCAGCACGAATCCTTGGGACGGCTACACCTTC
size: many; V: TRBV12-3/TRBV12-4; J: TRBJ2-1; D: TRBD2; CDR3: CASTKLAGESRNEQFF; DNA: TGTGCCAGCACCAAACTAGCGGGAGAATCCAGGAATGAGCAGTTCTTC
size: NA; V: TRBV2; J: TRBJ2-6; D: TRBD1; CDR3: CASSQGQDYSGANVLTF; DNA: TGTGCCAGCAGTCAGGGACAGGACTATTCTGGGGCCAACGTCCTGACTTTC
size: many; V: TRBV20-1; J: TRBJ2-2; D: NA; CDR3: CSARHTGTGELFF; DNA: TGCAGTGCTAGACATACGGGCACCGGGGAGCTGTTTTTT
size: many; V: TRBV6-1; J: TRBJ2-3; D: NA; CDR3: CASRTSWGTDTQYF; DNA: TGTGCCAGCAGAACCTCGTGGGGCACAGATACGCAGTATTTT
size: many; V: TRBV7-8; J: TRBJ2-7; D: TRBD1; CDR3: CASSFRTGDHEQYF; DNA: TGTGCCAGCAGCTTCCGGACAGGGGACCACGAGCAGTACTTC
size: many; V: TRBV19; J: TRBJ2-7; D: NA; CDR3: CASSTPGYEQYF; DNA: TGTGCCAGTAGTACCCCCGGCTACGAGCAGTACTTC
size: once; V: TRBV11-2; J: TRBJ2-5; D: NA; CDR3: CASSLGQLMMQTQCF; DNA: TGTGCCAGCAGCTTAGGCCAGTTGATGATGCAGACCCAGTGCTTC
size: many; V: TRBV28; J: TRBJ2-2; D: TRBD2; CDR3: CASSFRLAGGTGELFF; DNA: TGTGCCAGCAGTTTTCGGCTAGCGGGAGGAACCGGGGAGCTGTTTTTT
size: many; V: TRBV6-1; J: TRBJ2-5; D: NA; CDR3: CASTPGSQETQYF; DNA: TGTGCCAGCACCCCAGGATCCCAAGAGACCCAGTACTTC
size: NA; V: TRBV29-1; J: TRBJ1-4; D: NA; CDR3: CSVGGQINEKLFF; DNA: TGCAGCGTGGGAGGACAGATAAATGAAAAACTGTTTTTT
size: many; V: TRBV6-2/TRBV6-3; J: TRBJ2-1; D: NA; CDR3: CASSYVGDEQFF; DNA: TGTGCCAGCAGTTACGTGGGGGATGAGCAGTTCTTC
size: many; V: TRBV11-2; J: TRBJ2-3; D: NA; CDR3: CASTRASMADTQYF; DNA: TGTGCCAGCACCAGGGCTAGCATGGCAGATACGCAGTATTTT
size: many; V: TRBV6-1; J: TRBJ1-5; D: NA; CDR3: CASSRHPARPQHF; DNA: TGTGCCAGCAGCCGACACCCCGCTAGGCCCCAGCATTTT
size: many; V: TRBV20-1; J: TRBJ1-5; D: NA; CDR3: CSAPDSYSNQPQHF; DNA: TGCAGTGCGCCGGACAGCTATAGCAATCAGCCCCAGCATTTT
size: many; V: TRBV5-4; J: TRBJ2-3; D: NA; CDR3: CASSSRDGTDTQYF; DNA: TGTGCCAGCAGCTCCCGGGACGGCACAGATACGCAGTATTTT
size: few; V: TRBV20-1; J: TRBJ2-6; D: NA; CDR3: CSASDLSGANVLTF; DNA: TGCAGTGCTAGCGATCTCTCTGGGGCCAACGTCCTGACTTTC
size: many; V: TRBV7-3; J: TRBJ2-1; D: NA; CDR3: CASSLTIKHNEQFF; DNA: TGTGCCAGCAGCTTAACGATTAAGCACAATGAGCAGTTCTTC